The entry below describes one T cell receptor (beta chain). This clonotype has only a few counts. Its antigen has not been determined. Base qualities are not provided; no much larger clone lies one nucleotide away. Known numbers of KT2, a T cell clone whose TCR had been sequenced previously, were spiked into unfractionated PBMC to test the sensitivity and accuracy of the pipeline. KT2 cells were mixed with a fixed number of PBMC to create a range of KT2-to-PBMC ratios. CDR1 and CDR2 (SGHDT, YYEEEE) derive from the germline V gene. The V and J ends are trimmed by 4 bases and 10 bases, leaving 17 bases between them. The CDR3 covers 13 residues, taking in both the cysteine and the phenylalanine. Kept here is only the CDR3 DNA, which spans 39 bases and is read in frame from base 1. The source of the sample is a study of quantifying T cell responses using KT2 cells (dated by TCRdb to 2015 to 2018). Regarding the complete study: RNA was DNase-treated and reverse transcribed with TCR alpha and beta constant-region primers, mostly using SuperScript III. The efficiency of the T4 ligation step under optimum conditions was estimated to be greater than 9%. To avoid over-amplification, PCR2 was carried out as a SYBR Green qPCR and halted once a predetermined fluorescence threshold was reached. The research as a whole found: No side-by-side comparison between this pipeline and other TCR sequencing techniques was included in the study. The numbers of KT2 alpha and beta sequences increased linearly with the number of input KT2 cells across several orders of magnitude. Saturation was seen in the detection of KT2 sequences when very high numbers of KT2 cells were spiked in. KT2 sequences were detected down to the lowest spike-in tested, which was about one KT2 cell per 100,000 PBMC.

The method behind the library was UMI-ligation and nested PCR. T4 RNA ligase 1 was used to ligate a single-stranded oligonucleotide containing the Illumina SP2 sequence and a UMI to the 3' end of the cDNA. PCR1 ran 4 cycles (98°C 15 s, 69°C 30 s, 72°C 40 s); the beta primer was an equimolar mix of RC1.1 and RC1.2 covering TRBC1 and TRBC2. From PCR2 onward, TCR alpha and beta chains were processed separately, and sample indices and Illumina adaptors were added. The UMI, placed after an 8-base spacer, consisted of 12 random nucleotides arranged as two hexamers with a spacer between them. Libraries were sequenced on an Illumina MiSeq with v2 2x251 paired-end chemistry, typically fewer than 15 samples per run. To boost diversity, each sequencing library was supplemented with PhiX DNA at about 5-7.5%. Turning to the authors' computational methods: Raw reads were converted to FASTQ with bcl2fastq and demultiplexed by dual indices using Demultiplexor. Decombinator assigned V and J genes by tag matching, allowing a single base-pair mismatch. UMIs were used by Collapsinator to correct both sequencing errors and frequency errors caused by PCR heterogeneity. Decombinator identifiers were converted to nucleotide sequence by CDR3Translator, the sequences were translated to amino acids, and CDR3 was extracted using C- and N-terminal motifs. Each distinct KT2 TCR was counted as a cluster of KT2 sequences sharing one unique molecular identifier. The public sequencing data were trimmed at Q25 with fastp and processed into clonotypes with MiXCR by TCRdb, which kept only in-frame beta chains. When rows share a CDR3 protein, they turn into one entry using the most common DNA and genes. The V and J calls were not made by the authors but by TCRdb's processing. The sample table holds 40,000 or so distinct CDR3 sequences, of which approximately 17% were seen once. Less than 50% of the sample rests with the top ten.

The sample taken for sequencing was PBMCs spiked with cells of the T cell clone KT2. The chain joins TRBV5-6 to TRBJ1-1; no D gene call is confident. The sequence came from a human donor. The nucleotide sequence reads TGTGCCAGCAGCGGAGCGACGGAACGGGGAGCTTTCTTT. Protein translation: CASSGATERGAFF.